The 30 T cell receptor beta chains below all came from one sample that was sequenced in a study of T cell responses to AZD1222 COVID-19 vaccine. The assay was immunoSEQ multiplex PCR, and TCRdb's table has in-frame clones only and misses some. The sample carries under 40,000 clones, roughly nine tenths recorded once. Here the sequenced sample was peripheral blood, taken on day 0 of AZD1222 vaccination. These receptors all come from an adult in good health.

CDR3 in amino acids: CASSDSRRDEQFF. For the CDR3, the DNA is TGTGCCAGCAGCGACAGCCGGAGGGATGAGCAGTTCTTC. The chain couples TRBV6-5 to TRBJ2-1; weak D call: TRBD2 (6 bases). The length of the CDR3 is 13 residues. Germline V lookup: CDR1 MNHEY, CDR2 SVGAGI. Trimming removed 6 bases at V and 8 bases at J, with 14 bases between.

The CDR3 region is CASSQDTGTTLGYTF. In DNA form, the CDR3 reads TGTGCCAGCAGCCAAGATACAGGAACCACACTGGGCTACACCTTC. V is TRBV14 and J is TRBJ1-2, with D possibly being TRBD1 (5 bases). CDR1 is SGHDN and CDR2 is FVKESK in the germline V gene. This CDR3 region has 15 residues. Trimming pared 0 bases from V and 8 bases from J, leaving 16 bases between.

The chain employs TRBV2 and TRBJ2-1; D unresolved. CDR1 and CDR2 from the germline V gene are SNHLY and FYNNEI. V was pared by 6 bases and J by 0 bases, with 12 bases between. CDR3 length: 15 amino acids. As DNA, the CDR3 is TGTGCCAGCAGACAGCGCAGTAGCTCCTACAATGAGCAGTTCTTC. Its protein product is CASRQRSSSYNEQFF.

This clone was counted once. CDR3 protein: CASSPPTGRRTDTQYF. CDR3 sequence (DNA): TGTGCCAGCAGCCCCCCCACCGGGAGGCGAACAGATACGCAGTATTTT. V is TRBV28 and J is TRBJ2-3, with 7 bases fitting TRBD2. CDR3 size: 16 residues. The germline V gene has CDR1 MDHEN and CDR2 SYDVKM. The V and J ends lost 6 bases and 3 bases, in that order; junction bases with no gene match: 12.

This clone was counted between two and nine times. This chain uses TRBV7-9 with TRBJ2-7; 10 bases match TRBD2. Germline values: CDR1 SEHNR, CDR2 FQNEAQ (reference sequence). The CDR3 consists of 14 residues. Trimming cost V 3 bases and J 1 base; bases outside gene matches: 0. CDR3 in amino acids: CASSLTSGSYEQYF. DNA for the CDR3: TGTGCCAGCAGCTTGACTAGCGGGTCCTACGAGCAGTACTTC.

The chain is built from TRBV7-2 and TRBJ1-2, with 7 bases identical to TRBD1. Trimming took 0 bases from V and 4 from J; bases not matched to a gene: 2. Germline assignment: CDR1 SGHTA and CDR2 FQGNSA. The length of the CDR3 is 14 residues. Here the CDR3 DNA reads TGTGCCAGCAGCTTAGCGGGACAGCCCTATGGCTACACCTTC. Encoded protein: CASSLAGQPYGYTF. The variable domain in full, with the rest retrieved from reference TRBV7-2 and TRBJ1-2, is GAGVSQSPSNKVTEKGKDVELRCDPISGHTALYWYRQSLGQGLEFLIYFQGNSAPDKSGLPSDRFSAERTGGSVSTLTIQRTQQEDSAVYLCASSLAGQPYGYTFGSGTRLTVV.

This clone was detected a few times. The V gene is TRBV6-5, the J gene TRBJ2-5, with TRBD1 matching over 9 bases. V shed 7 bases, J shed 2 bases, and the junction held 5 bases outside the gene matches. The CDR3 runs to 14 residues. Germline V gene data show CDR1 as MNHEY and CDR2 as SVGAGI. The CDR3 region has the DNA TGTGCCAGCATTTCGGGACAGGGACAAGAGACCCAGTACTTC. Its protein product is CASISGQGQETQYF.

The chain combines TRBV9 with TRBJ2-5; tentative D call: TRBD1 (5 bases). This CDR3 spans 13 amino acids. Trimming pared 2 bases from V and 3 bases from J, leaving 8 bases between. From germline, CDR1 is SGDLS and CDR2 YYNGEE. DNA for the CDR3: TGTGCCAGCAGCGTCCAGGGCAAAGAGACCCAGTACTTC. Translating it yields CASSVQGKETQYF.

This clone was recorded a few times. V is TRBV20-1 and J is TRBJ1-2, with 7 bases lining up with TRBD1. Germline-derived CDR1 and CDR2 are DFQATT and SNEGSKA (reference sequence). The trim removed 6 bases at V and 8 bases at J, leaving 3 bases unmatched. The CDR3 runs to 10 residues. The CDR3 DNA reads as TGCAGTGCAAGGGGGCAAGGCTACACCTTC. Its translation: CSARGQGYTF.

V and J are TRBV19 and TRBJ2-7; 7 nucleotides match TRBD1. Germline V gene lookup returns CDR1 LNHDA and CDR2 SQIVND (reference sequence). This CDR3 is built from 16 residues. V shed 8 bases, J shed 7 bases, and the junction held 20 bases outside the gene matches. The chain's CDR3 is CASSGVIRGTFGEQYF. The CDR3 DNA sequence: TGTGCCAGTTCTGGGGTCATCAGGGGGACCTTCGGAGAGCAGTACTTC. Based on the CDR3 plus reference TRBV19 and TRBJ2-7, the full variable domain is DGGITQSPKYLFRKEGQNVTLSCEQNLNHDAMYWYRQDPGQGLRLIYYSQIVNDFQKGDIAEGYSVSREKKESFPLTVTSAQKNPTAFYLCASSGVIRGTFGEQYFGPGTRLTVT.

V and J are TRBV18 and TRBJ2-1; D might be TRBD1 (6 bases). CDR3 length: 13 residues. Germline V gene lookup returns CDR1 KGHSH and CDR2 LQKENI. The V gene lost 2 bases and the J gene lost 5 bases, with 7 bases spanning the gap. The CDR3 nucleotides read TGTGCCAGCTCACCATGGGACAACAATGAGCAGTTCTTC. Encoded protein: CASSPWDNNEQFF.

This chain uses TRBV6-5 with TRBJ2-1, with 8 bases matching TRBD2. Germline V gene sequence: CDR1 MNHEY, CDR2 SVGAGI. There are 15 residues in the CDR3. The V and J ends lost 5 bases and 8 bases, in that order; junction bases with no gene match: 11. DNA of the CDR3: TGTGCCAGCAGTACCCCTCCGGGAGGGGTTGATGAGCAGTTCTTC. Translation gives CASSTPPGGVDEQFF.

DNA of the CDR3: TGTGCCACCAGCAGAGATCTAGGACAGTCCTACGAGCAGTACTTC. It is translated as CATSRDLGQSYEQYF. The chain employs TRBV15 and TRBJ2-7; tentatively, D is TRBD1 (6 bases). Germline loops: CDR1 LNHNV, CDR2 YYDKDF (reference sequence). V lost 0 bases and J lost 1, with 10 bases in between. The CDR3 loop spans 15 amino acids.

V gene TRBV27 combines with J gene TRBJ1-3; weak D call: TRBD1 (5 bases). CDR1 is MNHEY, CDR2 SMNVEV, per germline (reference sequence). The CDR3 sequence is 14 residues long. Trimming took 6 bases from V and 1 from J, leaving 10 bases between them. The CDR3 DNA is TGTGCCAGCAGCCCGGGGCGGTCTGGAAACACCATATATTTT. Amino acid sequence: CASSPGRSGNTIYF.

This rearrangement joins TRBV20-1 to TRBJ1-5; unclear D gene. The V and J ends lost 3 bases and 5 bases respectively, with 14 bases between them. Germline V CDR1 and CDR2: DFQATT, SNEGSKA (reference sequence). CDR3 length: 14 amino acids. The CDR3 nucleotides are TGCAGTGCTAGTAGGTCGGTAGGCTATCAGCCCCAGCATTTT. Residues: CSASRSVGYQPQHF.

The CDR3 region has the DNA TGTGCCAGCAGTCTTCTGGGAGTAGTCGGAGAGACCCAGTACTTC. This translates into CASSLLGVVGETQYF. The genes are TRBV7-3 and TRBJ2-5; a weak D match, TRBD2 (5 bases). The germline gives CDR1 SGHTA, CDR2 FQGTGA. This CDR3 is built from 15 residues. V was trimmed by 6 bases and J by 4 bases, leaving 18 bases between them.

The V and J genes are TRBV3-1 (or the pseudogene TRBV3-2) and TRBJ2-7; 7 positions agree with TRBD2. This CDR3 comprises 12 residues. CDR1 is LGHDT, CDR2 YNNKEL, per germline (reference sequence). V lost 7 bases, J lost 3 bases, and 3 bases stayed unmatched. CDR3 region: CASMGRGYEQYF. The CDR3 DNA sequence: TGTGCCAGCATGGGGAGGGGCTACGAGCAGTACTTC.

The gene calls are TRBV9 and TRBJ2-3; 8 bases align to TRBD2. This CDR3 is 14 amino acids long. Germline values: CDR1 SGDLS, CDR2 YYNGEE. V shed 1 base and J 5 bases; nucleotides not matched to a gene: 3. For the CDR3, the DNA is TGTGCCAGCAGCGTAAACCTAGCGGGAGATACGCAGTATTTT. This sequence encodes CASSVNLAGDTQYF.

The rearrangement links TRBV5-6 to TRBJ2-7; 7 nucleotides match TRBD1. Per the germline V gene, CDR1 is SGHDT and CDR2 is YYEEEE. Trimming removed 4 bases from V and 8 bases from J; junction bases left unmatched: 6. The CDR3 totals 12 residues. Written as DNA, the CDR3 is TGTGCCAGCAGCCCCGGGACAGCAAAGCAGTACTTC. Translating gives CASSPGTAKQYF.

The V gene is TRBV4-2, the J gene TRBJ2-1; D may correspond to TRBD1 or TRBD2 (5 bases each). CDR1 LGHNA and CDR2 YNFKEQ come from the germline V gene. V was shortened by 0 bases and J by 6 bases, with 12 bases between the two germline ends. This CDR3 has 15 amino acids. The CDR3 nucleotides are TGTGCCAGCAGCCAAGATGGCCCGGGGACCAATGAGCAGTTCTTC. It yields the protein CASSQDGPGTNEQFF.

This rearrangement joins TRBV3-1 (or the pseudogene TRBV3-2) to TRBJ2-5; tentative D call: TRBD2 (5 bases). The V gene lost 5 bases and the J gene lost 7 bases, with 14 bases spanning the gap. Per the germline V gene, CDR1 is LGHDT and CDR2 is YNNKEL (reference sequence). This CDR3 is 13 amino acids long. The CDR3 DNA is TGTGCCAGCAGCGCGTCAGGAGAGGGGACCCAGTACTTC. Translating it yields CASSASGEGTQYF.

The chain has TRBV6-2 or TRBV6-3 and TRBJ1-6; D gene ambiguous. This CDR3 spans 14 amino acids. Germline CDR1 and CDR2: MNHEY and SVGEGT. Deletions cut 5 bases from V and 2 bases from J, with 7 bases between. Here the CDR3 DNA reads TGTGCCAGCAGTCCCGGGACCTATAATTCACCCCTCCACTTT. Translated: CASSPGTYNSPLHF.

Turning to this clone: A junction end diverges from the germline sequence, so it may reflect a read error. The DNA of the CDR3 is TGTGCCAGCAGCTTGGCCCGTAATAGCGGGGCTTTC. Its protein product is CASSLARNSGAF. The chain is built from TRBV5-4 and TRBJ2-7; TRBD2 matches 8 bases. CDR1 and CDR2 from the germline V gene are SGHNT and YYREEE (reference sequence). This CDR3 is 12 amino acids long.

This chain links TRBV7-9 with TRBJ1-3; D gene ambiguous. V was pared by 1 base and J by 0 bases, with 7 bases between. The CDR3 loop spans 15 amino acids. CDR1 SEHNR and CDR2 FQNEAQ come from the germline V gene (reference sequence). The CDR3 sequence is CASSLVSFSGNTIYF. The CDR3 nucleotides read TGTGCCAGCAGCTTAGTGAGTTTCTCTGGAAACACCATATATTTT.

V gene TRBV2 combines with J gene TRBJ2-3; D is unclear. The CDR3 extends over 13 amino acids. Germline V gives CDR1 SNHLY, CDR2 FYNNEI. V lost 3 bases, J lost 3 bases, and 7 bases lay in between. CDR3 DNA sequence: TGTGCCAGCAGTGAGGTGGGAACAGATACGCAGTATTTT. It codes for CASSEVGTDTQYF.

This chain connects TRBV6-4 to TRBJ2-7; D possibly matches TRBD1 or TRBD2 (6 bases each). The CDR3 contains 13 residues. V lost 6 bases and J 4 bases, leaving 13 bases between the germline ends. Germline V lookup: CDR1 MRHNA, CDR2 SNTAGT. Here the CDR3 reads CASSVGGGYEQYF. For the CDR3, the DNA is TGTGCCAGCAGCGTCGGAGGGGGGTACGAGCAGTACTTC.

This sequence joins TRBV18 and TRBJ2-7; D unclear. This CDR3 has 17 amino acids. CDR1 is KGHSH, CDR2 LQKENI, per germline. Trimming pared 4 bases from V and 1 base from J, leaving 20 bases between. The chain's CDR3 is CASSQNHNRVLSYEQYF. The DNA of the CDR3 is TGTGCCAGCTCACAAAACCATAACAGAGTTCTATCCTACGAGCAGTACTTC.

This rearrangement joins TRBV5-1 to TRBJ1-2; unclear D gene. The V gene lost 0 bases and the J gene lost 5 bases, with 14 bases spanning the gap. CDR1 and CDR2 (germline): SGHRS, YFSETQ. The CDR3 is made up of 15 amino acids. The CDR3 nucleotides are TGCGCCAGCAGCTTGGGTCAGACCCCGGGATATGGCTACACCTTC. It is translated as CASSLGQTPGYGYTF.

The J gene is TRBJ2-5, the V gene TRBV6-1, with D possibly matching TRBD1 (5 bases). Trimming shortened V by 2 bases and J by 0 bases, and 7 bases separated the two germline ends. CDR1 and CDR2 from the germline V gene are MNHNS and SASEGT. The CDR3 runs to 14 residues. For the CDR3, the DNA is TGTGCCAGCAGTGAACGGACACACCAAGAGACCCAGTACTTC. This gives the protein CASSERTHQETQYF.

This rearrangement joins TRBV7-9 to TRBJ2-7; 9 bases fit TRBD1. V was pared by 5 bases and J by 5 bases, with 10 bases of the junction left unmatched. The CDR3 has 15 amino acids. Germline CDR1 is SEHNR and CDR2 is FQNEAQ (reference sequence). The CDR3 loop is CASSTQGDRDNEQYF. The CDR3 DNA sequence: TGTGCCAGCAGCACCCAAGGGGACAGGGACAACGAGCAGTACTTC.